This T cell receptor (beta chain) was retrieved from a study of vaccination and CD4 T cells after COVID-19. In the study overall: The authors used overlapping spike peptides from SARS-CoV-2, HCoV-NL63, HCoV-OC43 and HCoV-229E to stimulate cells. Study-wide points: Vaccine-specific clones in convalescent patients were spike mono-reactive in 304 of 307 cases.

Germline V gene lookup returns CDR1 LNHNV and CDR2 YYDKDF (reference sequence). V was cut by 0 bases and J by 2 bases, with 6 bases left in between. The CDR3 spans 14 residues. As regards this clonotype: The antigen remains unidentified.

Treatment given: 10-day PBMC culture with coronavirus spike peptide pools or control peptides (ViraFEST assay). Expansion of antigen-specific T cells with peptide pools by ViraFEST preceded sequencing of TCRs. Cultured CD4+ T cells had their DNA profiled by the Oncomine TCR Beta short-read assay. TCRdb re-analysed the PCR reads in MiXCR, keeping a single row per CDR3 protein. The sample shows about 20,000 distinct CDR3 sequences, 40% to 45% of them seen only once. The specimen was CD4+ T cells from blood, cultured in vitro, collected before SARS-CoV-2 vaccination. The chain uses TRBV15 and TRBJ2-3; no firm D call. The receptor was isolated from a human donor who received a COVID-19 vaccine. This CDR3 is CATSREGSTDTQYF. The CDR3 DNA follows: TGTGCCACCAGCAGAGAGGGCTCCACAGATACGCAGTATTTT.